Sequencing of this T cell receptor (beta chain) was carried out in a study of shared clonotypes between healthy human individuals. The V gene's germline CDR1 is SGHVS and CDR2 FNYEAQ. The V and J ends lost 4 bases and 2 bases, in that order; junction bases with no gene match: 15. The CDR3 contains 18 residues. In the original workflow: There were no quality scores in the junction-only immunoSEQ sequences, so filtering differed. Some clones are missing from TCRdb's copy, which holds only in-frame ones; the method was immunoSEQ multiplex PCR. V and J calls and clone size are copied from that table; D and trimming were computed from the DNA. Among roughly 2,300,000 clones listed, about nine tenths were seen once.

The receptor was derived from a man between 18 and 29 years old in good health. Some clones in this sample may be carry-over from other donors' samples. The sequenced sample was naive CD4+ T cells from PBMCs. Subset defined: CD45RA+ positively selected. The chain carries TRBV7-6 and TRBJ2-7; 9 bases match TRBD2. CDR3 nucleotides: TGTGCCAGCAGCTCTCCGCACTCGGCAGCGGGAGGTGCCTACGAGCAGTACTTC. Amino acid sequence: CASSSPHSAAGGAYEQYF.